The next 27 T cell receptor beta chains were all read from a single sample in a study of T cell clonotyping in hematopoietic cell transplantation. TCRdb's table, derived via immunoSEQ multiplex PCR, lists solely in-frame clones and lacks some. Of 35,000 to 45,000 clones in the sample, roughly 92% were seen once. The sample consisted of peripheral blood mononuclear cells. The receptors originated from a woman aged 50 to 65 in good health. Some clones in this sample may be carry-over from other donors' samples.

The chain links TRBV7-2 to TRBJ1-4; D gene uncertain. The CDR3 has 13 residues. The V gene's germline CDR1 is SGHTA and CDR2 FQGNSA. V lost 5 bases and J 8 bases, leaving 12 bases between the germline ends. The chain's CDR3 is CASSPLRKEKLFF. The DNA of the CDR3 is TGTGCCAGCAGCCCCCTGCGGAAGGAAAAACTGTTTTTT.

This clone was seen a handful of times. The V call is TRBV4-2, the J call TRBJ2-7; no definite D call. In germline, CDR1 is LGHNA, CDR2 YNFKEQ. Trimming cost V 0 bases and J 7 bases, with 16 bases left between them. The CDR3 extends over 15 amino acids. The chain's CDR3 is CASSQDLGRMREQYF. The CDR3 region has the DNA TGTGCCAGCAGCCAAGATTTGGGTAGGATGAGGGAGCAGTACTTC.

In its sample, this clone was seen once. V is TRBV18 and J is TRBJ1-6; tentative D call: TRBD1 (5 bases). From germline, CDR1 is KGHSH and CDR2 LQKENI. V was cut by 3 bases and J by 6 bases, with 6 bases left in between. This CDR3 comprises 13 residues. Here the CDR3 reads CASSPGANSPLHF. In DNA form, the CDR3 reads TGTGCCAGCTCACCCGGGGCTAATTCACCCCTCCACTTT.

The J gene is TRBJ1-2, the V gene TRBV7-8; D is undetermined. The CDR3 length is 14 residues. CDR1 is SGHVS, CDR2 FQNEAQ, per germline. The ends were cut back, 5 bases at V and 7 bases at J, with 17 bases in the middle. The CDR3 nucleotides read TGTGCCAGCAGCGTTCTAGGACCGGGAGGTGGCTACACCTTC. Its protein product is CASSVLGPGGGYTF.

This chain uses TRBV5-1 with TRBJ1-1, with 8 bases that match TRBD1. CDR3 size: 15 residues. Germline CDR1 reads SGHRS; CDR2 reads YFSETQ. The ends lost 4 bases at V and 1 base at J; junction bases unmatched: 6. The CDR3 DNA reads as TGCGCCAGCAGCAGGGGGACAGGAGGGAACACTGAAGCTTTCTTT. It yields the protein CASSRGTGGNTEAFF.

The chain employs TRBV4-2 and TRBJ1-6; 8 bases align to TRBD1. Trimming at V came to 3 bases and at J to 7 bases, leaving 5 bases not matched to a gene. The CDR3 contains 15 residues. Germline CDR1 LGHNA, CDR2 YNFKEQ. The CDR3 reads CASSQPTGVNSPLHF. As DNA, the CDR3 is TGTGCCAGCAGCCAGCCGACAGGGGTCAATTCACCCCTCCACTTT.

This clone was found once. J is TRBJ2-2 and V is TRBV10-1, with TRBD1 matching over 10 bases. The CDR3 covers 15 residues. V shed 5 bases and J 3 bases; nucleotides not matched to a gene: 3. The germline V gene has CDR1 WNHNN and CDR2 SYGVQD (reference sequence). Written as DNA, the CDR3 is TGCGCCAGCAGTTGGGACAGGGGTTACACCGGGGAGCTGTTTTTT. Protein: CASSWDRGYTGELFF.

CDR3 protein: CASSTIPQPSGNTIYF. The CDR3 DNA sequence: TGTGCCAGTAGTACTATCCCACAGCCCTCTGGAAACACCATATATTTT. This chain links TRBV19 with TRBJ1-3; D gene uncertain. Germline assignment: CDR1 LNHDA and CDR2 SQIVND (reference sequence). The CDR3 has 16 amino acids. V was pared by 4 bases and J by 0 bases, with 13 bases between.

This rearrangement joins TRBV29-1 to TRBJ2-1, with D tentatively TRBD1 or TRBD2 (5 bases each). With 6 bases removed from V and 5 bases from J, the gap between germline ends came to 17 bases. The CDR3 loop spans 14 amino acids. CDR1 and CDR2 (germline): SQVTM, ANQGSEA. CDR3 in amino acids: CSVDPRDGHNEQFF. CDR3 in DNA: TGCAGCGTCGATCCCCGGGACGGACACAATGAGCAGTTCTTC.

The CDR3 here is CASSKQIRAGEAFF. In DNA form, the CDR3 reads TGTGCCAGTAGTAAACAGATTAGAGCCGGCGAAGCTTTCTTT. This chain joins TRBV19 and TRBJ1-1; unclear D gene. The CDR3 covers 14 residues. V shed 4 bases and J shed 8 bases, with 17 bases lying between them. Germline V CDR1 and CDR2: LNHDA, SQIVND (reference sequence). The full variable domain, in which reference TRBV19 and TRBJ1-1 provide the parts outside the CDR3, is DGGITQSPKYLFRKEGQNVTLSCEQNLNHDAMYWYRQDPGQGLRLIYYSQIVNDFQKGDIAEGYSVSREKKESFPLTVTSAQKNPTAFYLCASSKQIRAGEAFFGQGTRLTVV.

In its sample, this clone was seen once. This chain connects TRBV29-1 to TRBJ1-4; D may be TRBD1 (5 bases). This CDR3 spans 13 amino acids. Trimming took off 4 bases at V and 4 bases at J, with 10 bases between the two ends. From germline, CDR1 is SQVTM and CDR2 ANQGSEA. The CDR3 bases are TGCAGCGTTGCAAGGGGCCGTAATGAAAAACTGTTTTTT. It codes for CSVARGRNEKLFF. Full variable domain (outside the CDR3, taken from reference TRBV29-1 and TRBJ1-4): SAVISQKPSRDICQRGTSLTIQCQVDSQVTMMFWYRQQPGQSLTLIATANQGSEATYESGFVIDKFPISRPNLTFSTLTVSNMSPEDSSIYLCSVARGRNEKLFFGSGTQLSVL.

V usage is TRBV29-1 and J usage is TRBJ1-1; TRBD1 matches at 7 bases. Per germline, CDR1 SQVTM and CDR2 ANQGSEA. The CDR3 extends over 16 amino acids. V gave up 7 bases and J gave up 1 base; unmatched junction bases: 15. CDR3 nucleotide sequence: TGCAGCGCCTATGGTCGGACAGGCCAAGGGAACACTGAAGCTTTCTTT. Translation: CSAYGRTGQGNTEAFF. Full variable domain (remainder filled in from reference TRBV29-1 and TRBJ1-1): SAVISQKPSRDICQRGTSLTIQCQVDSQVTMMFWYRQQPGQSLTLIATANQGSEATYESGFVIDKFPISRPNLTFSTLTVSNMSPEDSSIYLCSAYGRTGQGNTEAFFGQGTRLTVV.

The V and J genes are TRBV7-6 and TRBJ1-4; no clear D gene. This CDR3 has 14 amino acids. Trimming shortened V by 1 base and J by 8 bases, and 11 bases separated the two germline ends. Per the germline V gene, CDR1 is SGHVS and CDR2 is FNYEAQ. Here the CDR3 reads CASSLGPFREKLFF. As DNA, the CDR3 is TGTGCCAGCAGCTTAGGGCCCTTCCGAGAAAAACTGTTTTTT.

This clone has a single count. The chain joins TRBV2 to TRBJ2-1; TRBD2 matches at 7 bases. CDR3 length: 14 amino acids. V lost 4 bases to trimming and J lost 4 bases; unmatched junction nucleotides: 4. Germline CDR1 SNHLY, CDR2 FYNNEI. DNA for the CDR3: TGTGCCAGCAGTGTTGGCGGGAGATACAATGAGCAGTTCTTC. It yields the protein CASSVGGRYNEQFF. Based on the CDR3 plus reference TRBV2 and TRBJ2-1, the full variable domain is EPEVTQTPSHQVTQMGQEVILRCVPISNHLYFYWYRQILGQKVEFLVSFYNNEISEKSEIFDDQFSVERPDGSNFTLKIRSTKLEDSAMYFCASSVGGRYNEQFFGPGTRLTVL.

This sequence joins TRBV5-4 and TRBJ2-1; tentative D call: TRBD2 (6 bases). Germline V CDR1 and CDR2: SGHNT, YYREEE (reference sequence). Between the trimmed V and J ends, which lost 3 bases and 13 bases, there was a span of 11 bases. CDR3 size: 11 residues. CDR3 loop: CASSSGVYQFF. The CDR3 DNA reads TGTGCCAGCAGCTCGGGAGTGTACCAGTTCTTC.

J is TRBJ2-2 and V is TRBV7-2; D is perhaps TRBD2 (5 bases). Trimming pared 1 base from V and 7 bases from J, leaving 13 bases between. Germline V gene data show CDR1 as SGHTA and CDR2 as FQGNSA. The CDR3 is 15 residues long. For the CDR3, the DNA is TGTGCCAGCAGCTTAGAATCGGGGATGGACGGGGAGCTGTTTTTT. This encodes CASSLESGMDGELFF.

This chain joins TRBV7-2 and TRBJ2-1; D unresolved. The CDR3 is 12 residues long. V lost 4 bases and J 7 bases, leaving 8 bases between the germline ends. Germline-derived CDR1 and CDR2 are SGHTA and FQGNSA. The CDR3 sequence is CASSSDDNEQFF. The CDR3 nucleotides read TGTGCCAGCAGCTCGGACGATAATGAGCAGTTCTTC.

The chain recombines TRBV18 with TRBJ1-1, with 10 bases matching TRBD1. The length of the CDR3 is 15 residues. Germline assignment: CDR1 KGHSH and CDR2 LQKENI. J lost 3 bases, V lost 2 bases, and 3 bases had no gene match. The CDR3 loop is CASSPFGTGDTEAFF. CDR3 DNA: TGTGCCAGCTCACCATTTGGGACAGGGGACACTGAAGCTTTCTTT.

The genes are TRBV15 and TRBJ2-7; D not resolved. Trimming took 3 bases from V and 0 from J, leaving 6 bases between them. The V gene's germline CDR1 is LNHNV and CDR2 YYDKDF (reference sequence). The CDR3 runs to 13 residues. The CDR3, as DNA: TGTGCCACCAGCAGCCGCCCCTCCTACGAGCAGTACTTC. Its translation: CATSSRPSYEQYF. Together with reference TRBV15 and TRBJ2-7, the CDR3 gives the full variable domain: DAMVIQNPRYQVTQFGKPVTLSCSQTLNHNVMYWYQQKSSQAPKLLFHYYDKDFNNEADTPDNFQSRRPNTSFCFLDIRSPGLGDTAMYLCATSSRPSYEQYFGPGTRLTVT.

For the CDR3, the DNA is TGTGCCAGCAGTGATGGGAGCTCTGGGGCCAACGTCCTGACTTTC. Translation gives CASSDGSSGANVLTF. The chain combines TRBV6-1 with TRBJ2-6; a weak D match, TRBD2 (5 bases). This CDR3 has 15 residues. The germline CDR1 and CDR2 sequences are MNHNS and SASEGT. Trimming removed 3 bases from V and 0 bases from J, with 6 bases in between.

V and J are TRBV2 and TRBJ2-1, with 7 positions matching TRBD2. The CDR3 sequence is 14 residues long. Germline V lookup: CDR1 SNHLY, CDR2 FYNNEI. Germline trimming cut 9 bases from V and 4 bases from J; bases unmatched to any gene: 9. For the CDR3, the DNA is TGTGCCAGTTTTTATGGGGGGGATTACAATGAGCAGTTCTTC. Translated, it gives CASFYGGDYNEQFF.

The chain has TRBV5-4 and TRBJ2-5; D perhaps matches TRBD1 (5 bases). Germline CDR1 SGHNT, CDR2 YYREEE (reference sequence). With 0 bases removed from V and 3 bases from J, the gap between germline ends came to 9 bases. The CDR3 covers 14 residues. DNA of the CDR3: TGTGCCAGCAGCTTGGGGAGCAGGGAAGAGACCCAGTACTTC. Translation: CASSLGSREETQYF.

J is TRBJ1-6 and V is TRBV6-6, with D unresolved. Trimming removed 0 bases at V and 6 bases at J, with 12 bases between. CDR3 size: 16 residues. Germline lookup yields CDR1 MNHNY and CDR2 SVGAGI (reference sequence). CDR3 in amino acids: CASSYSPSPFNSPLHF. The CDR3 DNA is TGTGCCAGCAGTTACTCGCCCAGCCCCTTTAATTCACCCCTCCACTTT.

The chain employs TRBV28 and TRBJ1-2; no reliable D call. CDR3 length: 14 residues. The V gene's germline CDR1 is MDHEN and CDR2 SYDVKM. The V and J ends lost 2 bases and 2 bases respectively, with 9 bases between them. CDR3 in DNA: TGTGCCAGCAGTTTAAAGGTCCTGAACTATGGCTACACCTTC. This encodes CASSLKVLNYGYTF.

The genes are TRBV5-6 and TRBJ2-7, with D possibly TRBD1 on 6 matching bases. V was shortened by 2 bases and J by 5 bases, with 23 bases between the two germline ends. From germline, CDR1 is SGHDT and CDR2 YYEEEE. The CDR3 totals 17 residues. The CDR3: CASSFLRAGEGVDEQYF. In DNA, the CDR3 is TGTGCCAGCAGCTTCCTCCGGGCAGGCGAGGGGGTTGACGAGCAGTACTTC. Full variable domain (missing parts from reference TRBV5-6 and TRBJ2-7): DAGVTQSPTHLIKTRGQQVTLRCSPKSGHDTVSWYQQALGQGPQFIFQYYEEEERQRGNFPDRFSGHQFPNYSSELNVNALLLGDSALYLCASSFLRAGEGVDEQYFGPGTRLTVT.

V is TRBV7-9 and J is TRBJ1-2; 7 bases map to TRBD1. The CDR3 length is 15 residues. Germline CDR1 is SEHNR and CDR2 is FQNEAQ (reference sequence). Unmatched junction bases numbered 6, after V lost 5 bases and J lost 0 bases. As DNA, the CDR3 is TGTGCCAGCAGCGGAAGACAGGGAACTAACTATGGCTACACCTTC. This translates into CASSGRQGTNYGYTF.

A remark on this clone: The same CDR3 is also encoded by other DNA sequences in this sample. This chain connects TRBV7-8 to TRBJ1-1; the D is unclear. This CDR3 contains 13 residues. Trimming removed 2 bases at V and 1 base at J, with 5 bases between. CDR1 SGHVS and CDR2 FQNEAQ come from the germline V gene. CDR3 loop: CASSLSRNTEAFF. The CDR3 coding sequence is TGTGCCAGCAGCTTAAGCCGGAACACTGAAGCTTTCTTT. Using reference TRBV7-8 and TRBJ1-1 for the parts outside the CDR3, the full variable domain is GAGVSQSPRYKVAKRGQDVALRCDPISGHVSLFWYQQALGQGPEFLTYFQNEAQLDKSGLPSDRFFAERPEGSVSTLKIQRTQQEDSAVYLCASSLSRNTEAFFGQGTRLTVV.